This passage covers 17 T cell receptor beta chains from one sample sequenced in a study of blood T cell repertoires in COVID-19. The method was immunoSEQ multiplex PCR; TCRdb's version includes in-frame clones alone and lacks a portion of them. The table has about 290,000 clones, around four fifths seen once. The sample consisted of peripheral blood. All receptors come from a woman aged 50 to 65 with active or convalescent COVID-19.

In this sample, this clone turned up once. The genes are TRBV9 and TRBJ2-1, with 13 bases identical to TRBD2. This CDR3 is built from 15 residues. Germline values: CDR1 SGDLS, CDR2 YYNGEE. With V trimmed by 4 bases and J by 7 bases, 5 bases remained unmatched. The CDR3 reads CASSSRTSGGNEQFF. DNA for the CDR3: TGTGCCAGCAGCTCCCGGACTAGCGGGGGTAATGAGCAGTTCTTC. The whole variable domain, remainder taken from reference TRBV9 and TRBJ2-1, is DSGVTQTPKHLITATGQRVTLRCSPRSGDLSVYWYQQSLDQGLQFLIQYYNGEERAKGNILERFSAQQFPDLHSELNLSSLELGDSALYFCASSSRTSGGNEQFFGPGTRLTVL.

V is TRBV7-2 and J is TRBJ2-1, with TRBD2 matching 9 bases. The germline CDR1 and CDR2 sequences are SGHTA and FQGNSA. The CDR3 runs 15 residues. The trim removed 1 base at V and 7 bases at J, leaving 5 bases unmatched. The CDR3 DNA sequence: TGTGCCAGCAGCTTAGGTCTTAGCGGGAGTAATGAGCAGTTCTTC. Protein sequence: CASSLGLSGSNEQFF.

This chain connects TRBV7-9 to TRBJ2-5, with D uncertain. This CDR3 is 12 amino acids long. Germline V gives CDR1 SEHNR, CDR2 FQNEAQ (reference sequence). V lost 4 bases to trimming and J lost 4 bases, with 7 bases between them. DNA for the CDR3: TGTGCCAGCAGCTATACGGGAGAGACCCAGTACTTC. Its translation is CASSYTGETQYF.

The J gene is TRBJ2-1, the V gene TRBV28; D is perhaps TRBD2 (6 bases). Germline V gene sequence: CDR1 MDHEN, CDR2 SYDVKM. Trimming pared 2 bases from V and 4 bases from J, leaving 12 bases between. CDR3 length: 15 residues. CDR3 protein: CASSLEGGKYNEQFF. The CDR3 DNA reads TGTGCCAGCAGTTTAGAGGGAGGAAAGTACAATGAGCAGTTCTTC.

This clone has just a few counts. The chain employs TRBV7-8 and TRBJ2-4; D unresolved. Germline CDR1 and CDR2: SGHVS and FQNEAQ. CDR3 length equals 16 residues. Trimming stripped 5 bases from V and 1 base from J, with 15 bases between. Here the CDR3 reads CASSALSTRAKNIQYF. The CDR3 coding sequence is TGTGCCAGCAGCGCCTTGAGTACCCGCGCCAAAAACATTCAGTACTTC.

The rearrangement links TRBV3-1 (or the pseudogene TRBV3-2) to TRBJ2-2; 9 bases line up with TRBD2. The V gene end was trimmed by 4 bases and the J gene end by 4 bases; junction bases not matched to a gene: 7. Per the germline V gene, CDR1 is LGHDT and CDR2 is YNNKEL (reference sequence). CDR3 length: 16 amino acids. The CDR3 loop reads CASSRTTSGGTGELFF. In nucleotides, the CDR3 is TGTGCCAGCAGCCGGACGACTAGCGGCGGCACCGGGGAGCTGTTTTTT.

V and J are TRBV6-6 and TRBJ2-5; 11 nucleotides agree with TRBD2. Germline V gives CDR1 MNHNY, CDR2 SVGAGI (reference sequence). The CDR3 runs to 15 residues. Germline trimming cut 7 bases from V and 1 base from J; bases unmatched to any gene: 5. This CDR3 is CASTSSGRTQETQYF. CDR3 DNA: TGTGCCAGCACCTCTAGCGGGAGGACCCAAGAGACCCAGTACTTC.

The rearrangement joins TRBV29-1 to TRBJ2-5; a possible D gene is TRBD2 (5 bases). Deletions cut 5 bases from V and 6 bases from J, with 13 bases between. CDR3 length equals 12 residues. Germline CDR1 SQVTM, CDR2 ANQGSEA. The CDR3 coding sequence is TGCAGCGTTACAAACCCGGGGAAGACCCAGTACTTC. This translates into CSVTNPGKTQYF.

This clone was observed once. The CDR3 sequence: CASSPGGAGSTEAFF. CDR3 coding DNA: TGTGCCAGCAGTCCCGGGGGGGCGGGGAGCACTGAAGCTTTCTTT. The chain is built from TRBV7-2 and TRBJ1-1, with D maybe TRBD1 (6 bases). CDR1 is SGHTA, CDR2 FQGNSA, per germline. The CDR3 is made up of 15 amino acids. Trimming removed 6 bases at V and 4 bases at J, with 18 bases between.

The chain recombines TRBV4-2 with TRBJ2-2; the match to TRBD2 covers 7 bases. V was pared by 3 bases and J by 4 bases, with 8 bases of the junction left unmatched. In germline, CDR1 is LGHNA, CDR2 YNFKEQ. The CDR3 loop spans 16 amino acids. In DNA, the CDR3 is TGTGCCAGCAGCCACACCGGGACTACGAGCACCGGGGAGCTGTTTTTT. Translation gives CASSHTGTTSTGELFF.

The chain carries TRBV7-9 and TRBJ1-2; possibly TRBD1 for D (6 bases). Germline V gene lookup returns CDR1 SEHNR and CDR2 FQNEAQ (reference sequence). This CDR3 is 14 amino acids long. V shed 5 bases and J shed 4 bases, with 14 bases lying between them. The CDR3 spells CASSPGTRTYGYTF. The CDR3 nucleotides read TGTGCCAGCAGCCCCGGGACAAGGACCTATGGCTACACCTTC.

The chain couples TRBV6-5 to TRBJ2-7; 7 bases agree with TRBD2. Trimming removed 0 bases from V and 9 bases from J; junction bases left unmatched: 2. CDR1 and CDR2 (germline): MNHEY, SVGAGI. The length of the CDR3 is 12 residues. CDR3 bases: TGTGCCAGCAGTTACTCGGGCGGGGGGCAGTACTTC. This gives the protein CASSYSGGGQYF.

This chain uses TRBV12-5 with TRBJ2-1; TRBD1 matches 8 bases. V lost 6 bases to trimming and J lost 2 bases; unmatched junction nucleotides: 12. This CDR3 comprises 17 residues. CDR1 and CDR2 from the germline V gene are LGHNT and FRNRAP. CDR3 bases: TGTGCTAGTGGCCCTCCCACCGGGACAGGCGCCTACAATGAGCAGTTCTTC. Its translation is CASGPPTGTGAYNEQFF.

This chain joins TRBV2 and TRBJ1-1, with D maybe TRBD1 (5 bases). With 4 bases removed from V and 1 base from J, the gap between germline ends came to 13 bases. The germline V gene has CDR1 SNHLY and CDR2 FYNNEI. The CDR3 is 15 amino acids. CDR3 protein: CASSGGQGWNTEAFF. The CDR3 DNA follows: TGTGCCAGCAGTGGTGGTCAGGGCTGGAACACTGAAGCTTTCTTT. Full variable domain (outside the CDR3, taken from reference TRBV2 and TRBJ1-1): EPEVTQTPSHQVTQMGQEVILRCVPISNHLYFYWYRQILGQKVEFLVSFYNNEISEKSEIFDDQFSVERPDGSNFTLKIRSTKLEDSAMYFCASSGGQGWNTEAFFGQGTRLTVV.

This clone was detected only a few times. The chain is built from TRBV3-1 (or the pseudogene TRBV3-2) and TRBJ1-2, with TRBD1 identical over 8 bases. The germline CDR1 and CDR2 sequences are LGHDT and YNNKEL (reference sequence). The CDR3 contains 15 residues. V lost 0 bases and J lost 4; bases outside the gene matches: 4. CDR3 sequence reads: CASSQEAGGFYGYTF. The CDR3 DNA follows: TGTGCCAGCAGCCAAGAGGCAGGGGGCTTCTATGGCTACACCTTC.

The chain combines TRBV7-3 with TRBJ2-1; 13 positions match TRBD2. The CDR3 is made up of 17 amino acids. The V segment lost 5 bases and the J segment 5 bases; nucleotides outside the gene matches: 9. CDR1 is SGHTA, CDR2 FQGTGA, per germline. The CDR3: CASSPSRLAGGDNEQFF. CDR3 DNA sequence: TGTGCCAGCAGCCCCTCCAGACTAGCGGGAGGAGACAATGAGCAGTTCTTC.

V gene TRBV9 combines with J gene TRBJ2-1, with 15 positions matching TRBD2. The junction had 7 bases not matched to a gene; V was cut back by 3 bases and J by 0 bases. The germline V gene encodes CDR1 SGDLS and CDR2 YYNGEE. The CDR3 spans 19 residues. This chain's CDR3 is CASSEGLAGGGSSYNEQFF. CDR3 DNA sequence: TGTGCCAGCAGCGAGGGACTAGCGGGAGGAGGAAGCTCCTACAATGAGCAGTTCTTC.